This T cell receptor beta chain originates from a study of beta chain features in type 1 diabetes. Findings and limits, study-wide: TCRB CDR3s from Type 1 diabetes patients were moderately but significantly shorter in all four CD4+ subsets. PCR might preferentially amplify shorter templates, equally in patients and controls.

V shed 6 bases and J 5 bases; nucleotides not matched to a gene: 11. CDR1 and CDR2 (germline): MDHEN, SYDVKM. The CDR3 loop spans 15 amino acids. The sample holds a few counts of this clone. What it recognizes is unknown. Sequenced material consisted of expressed TCRB transcripts (all of the isolated RNA was reverse transcribed). Some clones are missing from TCRdb's copy, which holds only in-frame ones; the method was immunoSEQ multiplex PCR. The sample comprises 600,000 or so clones, over 12% of which are singletons, and approximately 0.042% rests with the top ten. The receptor was isolated from a man between 18 and 29 years old with type 1 diabetes. The rearrangement uses TRBV28 and TRBJ2-7; TRBD2 agrees at 9 bases. The sequenced material came from naive CD4+ T cells from blood. CDR3 nucleotides: TGTGCCAGCAGCCCCTCCGGGACTAGCTTTCACGAGCAGTACTTC. Its protein product is CASSPSGTSFHEQYF. Full variable domain (rest looked up from reference TRBV28 and TRBJ2-7): DVKVTQSSRYLVKRTGEKVFLECVQDMDHENMFWYRQDPGLGLRLIYFSYDVKMKEKGDIPEGYSVSREKKERFSLILESASTNQTSMYLCASSPSGTSFHEQYFGPGTRLTVT.